The present TCR beta chain was sequenced within a study of tissue T cells after allogeneic stem cell transplantation (dated by TCRdb to between 2021 and 2023). Turning to the overall study: The study profiled TCR beta repertoires in many tissues obtained from research autopsies of patients with and without GVHD, and also in mouse models of GVHD. The human arm was conducted as a prospective observational study, and neither blinding nor randomization was performed. The study at large found these results: In both patients and mice, T cells from blood and spleen picked up only a limited part of the TCR repertoire that was detected in tissues. Not many T cell clones showed up in more than one patient, yet clustering based on motifs uncovered repertoire signatures that were shared across patients in a tissue-specific way. The patient cohort was small and clinically heterogeneous, and sampling depth was acknowledged as a limitation. Within patients, how anatomically similar tissues were was a major factor shaping TCR repertoire composition, regardless of disease or transplant status. The study did not determine which tissue TCRs were alloreactive or antigen-specific, and some clones might have been persisting host cells.

Details on this clone: The specificity of this receptor is unknown. Gene names and germline sequences refer to the mouse in this case. Read sequence stops 1 residue before the CDR3 end, and the germline J gene provides the missing end.

To prepare the library, the immunoSEQ multiplex PCR assay was applied. Adaptive Biotechnologies performed the TCRbeta CDR3 sequencing at survey depth and reported CDR3 sequences, V/J genes, productive frequency and template counts. TCR beta CDR3 regions were amplified from genomic DNA instead of RNA. From the authors' description of their analysis: Jensen-Shannon divergence was used to quantify pairwise repertoire overlap between tissues, with a value of 1 meaning complete divergence and a value of 0 meaning identical repertoires. Tissues were grouped by single-linkage agglomerative hierarchical clustering of pairwise JSD values, and the clustering results were shown as dendrograms. All patient samples were analyzed with GLIPH2 using simulation_depth 1000, kmer_min_depth 3 and cdr3_length_cutoff 8, and only groups containing more than two unique CDR3s were kept. In a standardized tissue-overlap score, Jaccard GLIPH-group overlap across patients was extrapolated to a standard repertoire size of 1000 clones. Associations of diversity with clinical or experimental variables used linear mixed-effect models with tissue fixed effects and individual random effects. The table comes from immuneACCESS by way of TCRdb, which keeps in-frame sequences with V and J called. Part of the clones is missing from these tables; in studies checked, under half for an unresolved V gene and the rest for unknown reasons. V and J calls and clone size are given by that table; D and trimming were obtained from the DNA. For this sample the table gives over 7,500 clones, of which over 40% were detected only once. The top ten hold 6.5% to 8.5% of the sample.

The CDR1 and CDR2 encoded by the germline V gene (reference sequence) are SNHLY and FYNGKV. The V end gives up 4 bases and the J end 0 bases, leaving 1 base in the junction not matched to a gene. From cysteine to phenylalanine, the CDR3 is 14 amino acids long. The 39 bases shown cover part of the CDR3, and their frame starts at base 1. This specimen's time point label, per the study, means: mouse harvest day 7 after allogeneic transplant. Each mouse graft, delivered by tail vein injection, combined 10^6 splenic CD5+ T cells with 10^7 T-cell-depleted bone marrow cells. A major MHC-mismatch B6 (H2b) into BALB/c (H2d) model was used to model mouse GVHD, and tissues were profiled at day 7 or 14. On day 7 or 14 post-transplant, mouse tissues and retro-orbital blood were harvested with separate sterile tools for each animal, and livers were flushed before harvest. Before genomic DNA isolation with the DNeasy Blood & Tissue Kit, mouse tissues were minced with razor blades in buffered saline.

Sample: gut tissue. This TCR came from a female BALB/c mouse given C57BL/6 T cells with graft-versus-host disease after an allogeneic hematopoietic cell transplant. The rearrangement combines TRBV3 with TRBJ2-4; 7 central nucleotides agree with TRBD1. The sequenced part of the CDR3 DNA is TGTGCCAGCAGCTACAGGGGTAGTCAAAACACCTTGTAC. Its coded protein is CASSYRGSQNTLY. The entire CDR3 is CASSYRGSQNTLYF.